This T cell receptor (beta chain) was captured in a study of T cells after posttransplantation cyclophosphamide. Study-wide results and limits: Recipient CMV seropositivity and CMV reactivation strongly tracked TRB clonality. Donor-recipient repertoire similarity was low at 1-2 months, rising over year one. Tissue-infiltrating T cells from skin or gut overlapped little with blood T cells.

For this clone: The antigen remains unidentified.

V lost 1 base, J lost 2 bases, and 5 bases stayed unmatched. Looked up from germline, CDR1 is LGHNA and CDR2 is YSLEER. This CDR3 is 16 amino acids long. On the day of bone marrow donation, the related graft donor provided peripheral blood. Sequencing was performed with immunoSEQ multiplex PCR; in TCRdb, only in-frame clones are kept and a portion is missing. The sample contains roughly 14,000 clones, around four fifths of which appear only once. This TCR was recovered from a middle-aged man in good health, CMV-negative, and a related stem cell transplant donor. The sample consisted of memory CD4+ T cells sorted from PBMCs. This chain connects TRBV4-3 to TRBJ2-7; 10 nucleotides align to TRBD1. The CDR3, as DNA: TGCGCCAGCAGCCAAGGGCCCGGGACAGGGGCCTACGAGCAGTACTTC. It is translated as CASSQGPGTGAYEQYF.